These 6 T cell receptor beta chains originate from one sample sequenced in a study of blood T cell repertoires in COVID-19. Data came from immunoSEQ multiplex PCR; TCRdb stores just in-frame clones and leaves some out. The table records 70,000 to 90,000 clones, roughly 84% of them present only once. What was sequenced was peripheral blood. These receptors all come from a human donor in a cohort sampled during active COVID-19.

The V call is TRBV2, the J call TRBJ1-5, with D perhaps TRBD1 (6 bases). Germline V gene sequence: CDR1 SNHLY, CDR2 FYNNEI. V gave up 5 bases and J gave up 1 base, with 12 bases separating them. This CDR3 spans 15 amino acids. The DNA for the CDR3 is TGTGCCAGCAGTTTGCGTCAGGGGAGCAATCAGCCCCAGCATTTT. Translation gives CASSLRQGSNQPQHF.

This clone was recorded once. The chain is built from TRBV5-1 and TRBJ2-1, with D possibly TRBD1 on 6 matching bases. The V end was cut by 0 bases, the J end by 7 bases, with 14 bases between. In germline, CDR1 is SGHRS, CDR2 YFSETQ. CDR3 size: 15 residues. CDR3 bases: TGCGCCAGCAGCTTGGTTGGAGTACAGGGAAATGAGCAGTTCTTC. Its translation is CASSLVGVQGNEQFF. Full variable domain (missing parts from reference TRBV5-1 and TRBJ2-1): KAGVTQTPRYLIKTRGQQVTLSCSPISGHRSVSWYQQTPGQGLQFLFEYFSETQRNKGNFPGRFSGRQFSNSRSEMNVSTLELGDSALYLCASSLVGVQGNEQFFGPGTRLTVL.

This rearrangement joins TRBV2 to TRBJ1-2; perhaps TRBD1 as D (5 bases). The germline CDR1 and CDR2 sequences are SNHLY and FYNNEI. The germline V and J ends were trimmed by 7 bases and 3 bases, with 12 bases remaining between them. The CDR3 sequence is 13 residues long. In DNA, the CDR3 is TGTGCCAGCAATTACGCCAGGGACTATGGCTACACCTTC. This encodes CASNYARDYGYTF.

This chain links TRBV28 with TRBJ1-3, with a possible D match to TRBD1 (5 bases). This CDR3 is built from 16 residues. V was trimmed by 2 bases and J by 2 bases, leaving 13 bases between them. CDR1 and CDR2 from the germline V gene are MDHEN and SYDVKM. The CDR3 DNA reads as TGTGCCAGCAGTTTAAGTTCCGGCAGGGCTGGAAACACCATATATTTT. Translated: CASSLSSGRAGNTIYF.

The rearrangement links TRBV30 to TRBJ2-5; 11 nucleotides line up with TRBD2. V lost 0 bases to trimming and J lost 5 bases; unmatched junction nucleotides: 5. Germline V lookup: CDR1 GTSNPN, CDR2 SVGIG (reference sequence). The CDR3 sequence is 15 residues long. The CDR3 DNA is TGTGCCTGGAGTGTCGTAGCGGGGGGGCTGGAGACCCAGTACTTC. The encoded protein is CAWSVVAGGLETQYF.

A single count supports this clone. The chain couples TRBV6-6 to TRBJ2-1; 7 nucleotides line up with TRBD1. CDR3 length equals 13 residues. Germline V gives CDR1 MNHNY, CDR2 SVGAGI (reference sequence). V lost 5 bases to trimming and J lost 8 bases; unmatched junction nucleotides: 6. DNA of the CDR3: TGTGCCAGCAGTCTAGGACAGGTTTATGAGCAGTTCTTC. Translated: CASSLGQVYEQFF.